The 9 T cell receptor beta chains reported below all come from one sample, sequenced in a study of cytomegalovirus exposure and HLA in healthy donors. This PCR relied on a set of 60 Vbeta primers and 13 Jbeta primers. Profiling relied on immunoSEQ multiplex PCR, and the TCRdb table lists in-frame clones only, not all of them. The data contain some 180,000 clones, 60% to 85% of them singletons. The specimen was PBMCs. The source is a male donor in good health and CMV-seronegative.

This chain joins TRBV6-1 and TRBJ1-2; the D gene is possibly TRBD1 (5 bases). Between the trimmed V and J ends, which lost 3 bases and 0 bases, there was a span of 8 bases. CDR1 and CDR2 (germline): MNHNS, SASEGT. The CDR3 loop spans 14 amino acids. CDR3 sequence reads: CASSESRANYGYTF. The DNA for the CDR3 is TGTGCCAGCAGTGAGTCCAGGGCTAACTATGGCTACACCTTC.

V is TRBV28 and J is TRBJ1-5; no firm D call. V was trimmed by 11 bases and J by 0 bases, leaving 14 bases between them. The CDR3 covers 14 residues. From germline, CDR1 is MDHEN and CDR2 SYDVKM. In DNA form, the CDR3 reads TGTGCCGTAGCGGTGAGGGATAGCAATCAGCCCCAGCATTTT. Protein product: CAVAVRDSNQPQHF. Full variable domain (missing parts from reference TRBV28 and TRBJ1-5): DVKVTQSSRYLVKRTGEKVFLECVQDMDHENMFWYRQDPGLGLRLIYFSYDVKMKEKGDIPEGYSVSREKKERFSLILESASTNQTSMYLCAVAVRDSNQPQHFGDGTRLSIL.

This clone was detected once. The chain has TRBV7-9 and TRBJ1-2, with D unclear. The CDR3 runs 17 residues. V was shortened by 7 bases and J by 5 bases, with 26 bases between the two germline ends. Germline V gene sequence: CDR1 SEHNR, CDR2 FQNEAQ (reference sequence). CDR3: CASILFPPPIVLYGYTF. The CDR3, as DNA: TGTGCCAGCATCCTATTCCCACCTCCCATCGTGTTATATGGCTACACCTTC.

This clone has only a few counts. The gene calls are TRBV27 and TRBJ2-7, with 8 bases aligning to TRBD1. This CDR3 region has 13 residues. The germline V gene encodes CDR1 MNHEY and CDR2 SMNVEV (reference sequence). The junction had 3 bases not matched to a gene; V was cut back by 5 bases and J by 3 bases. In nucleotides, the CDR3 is TGTGCCAGCAGTAGGACAGGGCTCTACGAGCAGTACTTC. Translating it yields CASSRTGLYEQYF.

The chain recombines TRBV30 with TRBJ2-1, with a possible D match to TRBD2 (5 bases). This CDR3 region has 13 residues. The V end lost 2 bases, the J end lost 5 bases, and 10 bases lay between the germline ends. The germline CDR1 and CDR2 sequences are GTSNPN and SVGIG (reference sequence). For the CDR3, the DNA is TGTGCCTGGAGTCCACTAGTCAACAATGAGCAGTTCTTC. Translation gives CAWSPLVNNEQFF.

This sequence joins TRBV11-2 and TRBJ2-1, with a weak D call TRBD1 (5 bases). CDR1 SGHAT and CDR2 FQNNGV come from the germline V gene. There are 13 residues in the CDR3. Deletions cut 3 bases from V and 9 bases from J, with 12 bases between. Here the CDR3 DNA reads TGTGCCAGCAGCTTGCCAGGGTGGGGTGAGCAGTTCTTC. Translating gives CASSLPGWGEQFF.

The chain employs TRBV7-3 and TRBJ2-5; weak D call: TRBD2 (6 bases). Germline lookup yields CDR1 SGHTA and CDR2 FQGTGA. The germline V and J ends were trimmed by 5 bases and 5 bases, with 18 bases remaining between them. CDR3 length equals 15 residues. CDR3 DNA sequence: TGTGCCAGCAGCCCGGGGGTTCGGGAAGGGGAGACCCAGTACTTC. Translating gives CASSPGVREGETQYF.

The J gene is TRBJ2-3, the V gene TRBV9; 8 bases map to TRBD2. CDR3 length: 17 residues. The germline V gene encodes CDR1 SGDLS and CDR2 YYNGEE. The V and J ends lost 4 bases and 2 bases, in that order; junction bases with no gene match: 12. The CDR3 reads CASSLFGGGWLTDTQYF. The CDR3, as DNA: TGTGCCAGCAGCCTCTTTGGCGGGGGGTGGCTCACAGATACGCAGTATTTT.

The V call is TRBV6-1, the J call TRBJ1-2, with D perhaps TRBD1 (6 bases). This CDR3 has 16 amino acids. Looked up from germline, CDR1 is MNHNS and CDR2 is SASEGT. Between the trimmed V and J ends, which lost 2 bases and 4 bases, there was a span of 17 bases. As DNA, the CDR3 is TGTGCCAGCAGTGAAAAGGGAGGGGGAGGGGGCTATGGCTACACCTTC. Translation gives CASSEKGGGGGYGYTF.